Shown below are 23 T cell receptor beta chains from a single sample sequenced in a study of identical twins. TCRdb analysed the 5' RACE reads with MiXCR anew, one entry per CDR3 protein. This table holds a few hundred thousand distinct CDR3 sequences, around 9.7% found once. These data were also filed under a second study, of yellow fever vaccine responses in identical twins.

The sequenced material came from CD8+ T cells sorted from blood. The receptors were gathered from a woman in her late teens or twenties in good health.

This clonotype was seen more than once but under ten times. The chain is built from TRBV12-3 or TRBV12-4 and TRBJ2-1; TRBD2 matches 8 bases. Losses at the gene ends were 2 bases for V and 7 bases for J; bases not matched to a gene: 7. The CDR3 extends over 15 amino acids. CDR3 sequence: CASSLSSGAGNEQFF. The CDR3 DNA follows: TGTGCCAGCAGTTTAAGTAGCGGGGCGGGAAATGAGCAGTTCTTC.

This clonotype showed up many times. The chain links TRBV28 to TRBJ2-3; 9 positions agree with TRBD2. Germline CDR1 and CDR2: MDHEN and SYDVKM. The CDR3 consists of 14 residues. V was clipped by 3 bases and J by 8 bases; unmatched bases: 6. The CDR3 here is CASSFIAGVGTQYF. The CDR3 region has the DNA TGTGCCAGCAGTTTCATAGCGGGGGTCGGTACGCAGTATTTT.

The sample holds a few counts of this clonotype. The chain has TRBV19 and TRBJ2-4, with D perhaps matching TRBD2 (7 bases). The germline V gene has CDR1 LNHDA and CDR2 SQIVND (reference sequence). CDR3 length equals 14 residues. With 7 bases removed from V and 8 bases from J, the gap between germline ends came to 18 bases. As DNA, the CDR3 is TGTGCCAGTACCGGGACACCGGGGGGAGACATTCAGTACTTC. As protein: CASTGTPGGDIQYF.

This clonotype was seen a few times. This chain connects TRBV5-1 to TRBJ1-2; no firm D call. Germline V lookup: CDR1 SGHRS, CDR2 YFSETQ. CDR3 length: 13 amino acids. The germline V and J ends were trimmed by 3 bases and 4 bases, with 10 bases remaining between them. The CDR3 sequence is CASSYPGFYGYTF. The CDR3 DNA reads as TGCGCCAGCAGCTACCCGGGGTTCTATGGCTACACCTTC.

The chain recombines TRBV28 with TRBJ1-6, with unresolved D. This CDR3 region has 10 residues. Germline-derived CDR1 and CDR2 are MDHEN and SYDVKM. V lost 6 bases and J lost 14, with 8 bases in between. CDR3: CASSPYTLHF. DNA of the CDR3: TGTGCCAGCAGCCCTTATACCCTCCACTTT.

This clonotype was counted a few times. The rearrangement joins TRBV19 to TRBJ2-3; D gene ambiguous. The CDR3 runs 12 residues. Trimming removed 3 bases from V and 1 base from J, with 2 bases in between. CDR1 is LNHDA, CDR2 SQIVND, per germline (reference sequence). CDR3 loop: CASSMGTDTQYF. CDR3 DNA sequence: TGTGCCAGTAGTATGGGCACAGATACGCAGTATTTT. Full variable domain (rest looked up from reference TRBV19 and TRBJ2-3): DGGITQSPKYLFRKEGQNVTLSCEQNLNHDAMYWYRQDPGQGLRLIYYSQIVNDFQKGDIAEGYSVSREKKESFPLTVTSAQKNPTAFYLCASSMGTDTQYFGPGTRLTVL.

This clonotype was seen more than once but under ten times. In DNA form, the CDR3 reads TGTGCCAGCAGTTTATTACTGGGGGCGCTGTACGAGCAGTACTTC. Translation gives CASSLLLGALYEQYF. The J gene is TRBJ2-7, the V gene TRBV28; possible D gene TRBD1, 6 bases. The V gene's germline CDR1 is MDHEN and CDR2 SYDVKM. This CDR3 is built from 15 residues. V lost 1 base, J lost 4 bases, and 14 bases lay in between. Filled out from reference TRBV28 and TRBJ2-7, the complete variable domain reads DVKVTQSSRYLVKRTGEKVFLECVQDMDHENMFWYRQDPGLGLRLIYFSYDVKMKEKGDIPEGYSVSREKKERFSLILESASTNQTSMYLCASSLLLGALYEQYFGPGTRLTVT.

The sample holds a few counts of this clonotype. The chain combines TRBV20-1 with TRBJ2-7, with 9 bases aligning to TRBD1. With V trimmed by 8 bases and J by 5 bases, 10 bases remained unmatched. CDR3 length: 13 residues. Germline V gene data show CDR1 as DFQATT and CDR2 as SNEGSKA (reference sequence). The CDR3 here is CSLTGTGRDEQYF. CDR3 nucleotide sequence: TGCAGTCTAACCGGGACAGGGAGGGACGAGCAGTACTTC.

This clonotype has only a few counts. Written as DNA, the CDR3 is TGCGCCAGCAGCCAAGACAGTAGCGGGTCGACCTACGAGCAGTACTTC. It encodes CASSQDSSGSTYEQYF. This chain links TRBV4-1 with TRBJ2-7; 7 positions agree with TRBD2. Germline CDR1 is MGHRA and CDR2 is YSYEKL. The V gene end was trimmed by 0 bases and the J gene end by 2 bases; junction bases not matched to a gene: 7. The CDR3 extends over 16 amino acids.

In its sample, this clonotype was seen many times. The rearrangement joins TRBV3-1 to TRBJ2-3; possibly TRBD2 for D (6 bases). Trimming stripped 1 base from V and 2 bases from J, with 10 bases between. This CDR3 comprises 15 residues. Per the germline V gene, CDR1 is LGHDT and CDR2 is YNNKEL (reference sequence). The CDR3 sequence: CASSQVSGNTDTQYF. The CDR3 DNA sequence: TGTGCCAGCAGCCAAGTTAGCGGCAACACAGATACGCAGTATTTT.

This clonotype was counted a few times. CDR3: CASSQERTLSGANVLTF. In DNA form, the CDR3 reads TGCGCCAGCAGCCAAGAGAGGACTCTCTCTGGGGCCAACGTCCTGACTTTC. The rearrangement links TRBV4-3 to TRBJ2-6; weak D call: TRBD2 (5 bases). The CDR3 has 17 residues. The V end was cut by 0 bases, the J end by 0 bases, with 9 bases between. Per germline, CDR1 LGHNA and CDR2 YSLEER.

This clonotype was observed a handful of times. The chain carries TRBV4-3 and TRBJ2-7, with TRBD1 matching over 7 bases. The V gene end was trimmed by 1 base and the J gene end by 4 bases; junction bases not matched to a gene: 10. This CDR3 has 16 amino acids. Germline V gene sequence: CDR1 LGHNA, CDR2 YSLEER. CDR3 sequence: CASSQGPDRYRYEQYF. CDR3 in DNA: TGCGCCAGCAGCCAAGGACCGGACAGGTACAGGTACGAGCAGTACTTC.

This clonotype was observed a handful of times. This chain joins TRBV2 and TRBJ2-7, with D hard to call. V lost 6 bases and J 0 bases, leaving 9 bases between the germline ends. This CDR3 is built from 13 residues. The germline V gene has CDR1 SNHLY and CDR2 FYNNEI. CDR3 sequence: CASRSGDSYEQYF. The CDR3 DNA follows: TGTGCCAGCAGGTCCGGAGACTCCTACGAGCAGTACTTC.

This chain links TRBV6-2 or TRBV6-3 with TRBJ1-2, with D maybe TRBD1 (6 bases). Trimming took 5 bases from V and 4 from J, leaving 17 bases between them. The CDR3 consists of 15 residues. Germline assignment: CDR1 MNHEY and CDR2 SVGEGT. Here the CDR3 DNA reads TGTGCCAGCAGTCTACGACAGGAATGGGTCTATGGCTACACCTTC. This codes for CASSLRQEWVYGYTF.

The J gene is TRBJ1-1, the V gene TRBV28; tentatively, D is TRBD1 (5 bases). Germline values: CDR1 MDHEN, CDR2 SYDVKM. The CDR3 loop spans 15 amino acids. V was clipped by 6 bases and J by 1 base, with 15 bases between them. This chain's CDR3 is CASSARQRRNTEAFF. CDR3 nucleotide sequence: TGTGCCAGCAGCGCCAGACAGAGACGGAACACTGAAGCTTTCTTT.

Ten or more counts support this clonotype. This chain uses TRBV29-1 with TRBJ2-1; 9 bases agree with TRBD1. The V segment lost 6 bases and the J segment 9 bases; nucleotides outside the gene matches: 9. CDR1 SQVTM and CDR2 ANQGSEA come from the germline V gene. The CDR3 is 13 residues long. The DNA for the CDR3 is TGCAGCGTATACAGGGGGCGCTTGGGTGAGCAGTTCTTC. This encodes CSVYRGRLGEQFF.

In this sample, this clonotype turned up many times. The chain combines TRBV20-1 with TRBJ2-7; a possible D gene is TRBD1 (6 bases). Germline-derived CDR1 and CDR2 are DFQATT and SNEGSKA (reference sequence). Between the trimmed V and J ends, which lost 6 bases and 1 base, there was a span of 13 bases. The CDR3 has 13 residues. The CDR3 loop reads CSATRDISYEQYF. The CDR3 nucleotides are TGCAGTGCAACCAGGGACATATCCTACGAGCAGTACTTC.

The V gene is TRBV3-1, the J gene TRBJ2-1; a weak D match, TRBD2 (5 bases). V shed 3 bases and J shed 3 bases, with 12 bases lying between them. Germline V gene sequence: CDR1 LGHDT, CDR2 YNNKEL (reference sequence). The CDR3 runs 15 residues. The CDR3 region has the DNA TGTGCCAGCAGCCATAGCGAGCCCCGCTACAATGAGCAGTTCTTC. Translating it yields CASSHSEPRYNEQFF.

The V call is TRBV4-3, the J call TRBJ2-3; D is possibly TRBD2 (6 bases). The CDR3 has 17 amino acids. The V and J ends lost 0 bases and 6 bases respectively, with 19 bases between them. CDR1 and CDR2 from the germline V gene are LGHNA and YSLEER. This chain's CDR3 is CASSQDSVGGRSDTQYF. CDR3 sequence (DNA): TGCGCCAGCAGCCAAGATTCAGTGGGAGGAAGGTCCGATACGCAGTATTTT.

This clonotype has ten or more counts. The chain carries TRBV4-3 and TRBJ2-1, with D perhaps matching TRBD1 or TRBD2 (5 bases each). CDR3 length equals 15 residues. V lost 1 base and J 6 bases, leaving 13 bases between the germline ends. Germline V gene data show CDR1 as LGHNA and CDR2 as YSLEER. The CDR3 DNA is TGCGCCAGCAGCCAAGTCCAGGATGGGGGCAATGAGCAGTTCTTC. This translates into CASSQVQDGGNEQFF.

There are many counts of this clonotype. This chain connects TRBV14 to TRBJ2-7; 10 positions match TRBD1. Germline CDR1 is SGHDN and CDR2 is FVKESK. J lost 3 bases, V lost 2 bases, and 4 bases had no gene match. This CDR3 has 15 amino acids. The CDR3: CASSQPGQGLYEQYF. Written as DNA, the CDR3 is TGTGCCAGCAGCCAACCGGGACAGGGGCTCTACGAGCAGTACTTC. The full variable domain, with the rest looked up from reference TRBV14 and TRBJ2-7, is EAGVTQFPSHSVIEKGQTVTLRCDPISGHDNLYWYRRVMGKEIKFLLHFVKESKQDESGMPNNRFLAERTGGTYSTLKVQPAELEDSGVYFCASSQPGQGLYEQYFGPGTRLTVT.

This clonotype was counted ten times or more. An end of the junction does not agree with germline; a read error may underlie this. The chain recombines TRBV15 with TRBJ2-1, with unresolved D. The CDR3 loop spans 12 amino acids. Looked up from germline, CDR1 is LNHNV and CDR2 is YYDKDF (reference sequence). The DNA of the CDR3 is TGTGCCACCAGCAGAGCCTACGATGAGCAGTTCTTC. Encoded protein: CATSRAYDEQFF.

This clonotype was picked up many times. One junction end does not reproduce the germline sequence, and a read error may be involved. The rearrangement joins TRBV7-7 to TRBJ2-2, with D perhaps matching TRBD1 (6 bases). The CDR3 is 16 amino acids. Germline CDR1 is SSHAT and CDR2 is FNYEAQ (reference sequence). The CDR3 sequence: CASSSPGTLNTGELFF. The CDR3 coding sequence is TGTGCTAGCAGCTCCCCCGGGACACTGAACACCGGGGAGCTGTTTTTT.